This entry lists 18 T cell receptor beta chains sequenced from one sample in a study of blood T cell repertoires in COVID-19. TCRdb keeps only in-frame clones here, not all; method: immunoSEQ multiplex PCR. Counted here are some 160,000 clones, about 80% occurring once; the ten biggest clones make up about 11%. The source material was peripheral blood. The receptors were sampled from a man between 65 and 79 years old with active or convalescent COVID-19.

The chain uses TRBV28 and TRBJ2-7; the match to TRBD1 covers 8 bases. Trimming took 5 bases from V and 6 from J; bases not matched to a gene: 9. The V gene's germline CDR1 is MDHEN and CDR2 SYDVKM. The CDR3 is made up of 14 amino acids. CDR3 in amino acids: CASSLPNGQGEQYF. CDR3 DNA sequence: TGTGCCAGCAGTCTCCCCAACGGACAGGGCGAGCAGTACTTC.

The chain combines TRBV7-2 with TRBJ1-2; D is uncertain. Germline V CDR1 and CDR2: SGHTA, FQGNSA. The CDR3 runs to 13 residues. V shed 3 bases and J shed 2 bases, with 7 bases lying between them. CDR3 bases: TGTGCCAGCAGCTTTAACTGGAACTATGGCTACACCTTC. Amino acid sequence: CASSFNWNYGYTF.

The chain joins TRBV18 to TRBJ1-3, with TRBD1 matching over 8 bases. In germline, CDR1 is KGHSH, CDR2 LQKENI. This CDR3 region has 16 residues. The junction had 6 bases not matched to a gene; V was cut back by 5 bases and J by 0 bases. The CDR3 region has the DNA TGTGCCAGCTCATCGACCACAGGGGGCTCTGGAAACACCATATATTTT. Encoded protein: CASSSTTGGSGNTIYF.

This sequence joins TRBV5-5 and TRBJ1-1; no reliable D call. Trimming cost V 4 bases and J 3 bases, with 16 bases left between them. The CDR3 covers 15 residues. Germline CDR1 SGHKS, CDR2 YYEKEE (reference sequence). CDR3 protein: CASSKETGGYTEAFF. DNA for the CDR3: TGTGCCAGCAGCAAGGAGACGGGTGGTTACACTGAAGCTTTCTTT.

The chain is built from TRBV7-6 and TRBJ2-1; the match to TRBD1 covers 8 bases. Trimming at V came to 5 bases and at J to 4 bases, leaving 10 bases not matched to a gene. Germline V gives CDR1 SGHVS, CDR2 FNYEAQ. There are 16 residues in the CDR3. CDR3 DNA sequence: TGTGCCAGCAGCCCGGGACAGGCGGGGCTATACAATGAGCAGTTCTTC. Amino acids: CASSPGQAGLYNEQFF.

CDR3 sequence (DNA): TGTGCCAGTAGTATCCGTCGGTATGGCTACACCTTC. Its protein product is CASSIRRYGYTF. The chain uses TRBV19 and TRBJ1-2, with D unclear. V was cut by 3 bases and J by 5 bases, with 7 bases left in between. Germline V gene sequence: CDR1 LNHDA, CDR2 SQIVND (reference sequence). The CDR3 sequence is 12 residues long.

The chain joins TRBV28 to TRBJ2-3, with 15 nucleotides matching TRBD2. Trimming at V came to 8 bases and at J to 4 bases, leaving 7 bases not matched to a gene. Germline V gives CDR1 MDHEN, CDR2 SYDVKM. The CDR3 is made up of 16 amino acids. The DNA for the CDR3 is TGTGCCAGCGGGACTAGCGGGAGGCCCTGGGCAGATACGCAGTATTTT. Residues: CASGTSGRPWADTQYF. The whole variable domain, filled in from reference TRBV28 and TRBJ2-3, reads DVKVTQSSRYLVKRTGEKVFLECVQDMDHENMFWYRQDPGLGLRLIYFSYDVKMKEKGDIPEGYSVSREKKERFSLILESASTNQTSMYLCASGTSGRPWADTQYFGPGTRLTVL.

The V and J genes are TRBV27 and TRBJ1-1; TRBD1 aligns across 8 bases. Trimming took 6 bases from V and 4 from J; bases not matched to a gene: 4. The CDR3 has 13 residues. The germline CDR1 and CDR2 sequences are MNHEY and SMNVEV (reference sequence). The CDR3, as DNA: TGTGCCAGCAGCCTACAGGGGGGCACTGAAGCTTTCTTT. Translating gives CASSLQGGTEAFF.

The CDR3 region is CASSTEYEQYF. In DNA, the CDR3 is TGTGCCAGCAGCACAGAGTACGAGCAGTACTTC. The J gene is TRBJ2-7, the V gene TRBV28; D remains unclear. V lost 6 bases to trimming and J lost 4 bases, with 7 bases between them. CDR3 length: 11 residues. Germline V gene sequence: CDR1 MDHEN, CDR2 SYDVKM.

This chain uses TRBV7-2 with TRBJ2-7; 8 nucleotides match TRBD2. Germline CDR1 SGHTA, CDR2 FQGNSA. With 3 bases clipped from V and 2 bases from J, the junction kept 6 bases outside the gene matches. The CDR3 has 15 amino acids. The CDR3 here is CASSFFPGGPYEQYF. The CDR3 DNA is TGTGCCAGCAGCTTTTTTCCGGGAGGGCCCTACGAGCAGTACTTC.

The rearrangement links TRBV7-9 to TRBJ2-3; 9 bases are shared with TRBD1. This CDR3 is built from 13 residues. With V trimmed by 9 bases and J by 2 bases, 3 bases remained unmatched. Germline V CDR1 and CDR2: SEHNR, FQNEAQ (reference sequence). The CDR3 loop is CASGQGTTDTQYF. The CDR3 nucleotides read TGTGCCAGTGGACAGGGGACCACAGATACGCAGTATTTT. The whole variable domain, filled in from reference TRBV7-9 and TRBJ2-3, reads DTGVSQNPRHKITKRGQNVTFRCDPISEHNRLYWYRQTLGQGPEFLTYFQNEAQLEKSRLLSDRFSAERPKGSFSTLEIQRTEQGDSAMYLCASGQGTTDTQYFGPGTRLTVL.

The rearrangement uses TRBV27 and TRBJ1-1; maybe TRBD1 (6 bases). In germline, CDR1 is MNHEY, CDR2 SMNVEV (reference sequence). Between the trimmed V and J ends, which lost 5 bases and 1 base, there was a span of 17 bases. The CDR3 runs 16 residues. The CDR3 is CASSPGRGRGNTEAFF. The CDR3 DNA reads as TGTGCCAGCAGTCCCGGGAGGGGGAGGGGGAACACTGAAGCTTTCTTT.

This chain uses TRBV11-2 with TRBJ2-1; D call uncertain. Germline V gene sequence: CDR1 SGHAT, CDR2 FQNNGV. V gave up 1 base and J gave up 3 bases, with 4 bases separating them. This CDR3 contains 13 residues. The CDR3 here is CASSLASYNEQFF. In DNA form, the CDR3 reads TGTGCCAGCAGCTTAGCCAGCTACAATGAGCAGTTCTTC.

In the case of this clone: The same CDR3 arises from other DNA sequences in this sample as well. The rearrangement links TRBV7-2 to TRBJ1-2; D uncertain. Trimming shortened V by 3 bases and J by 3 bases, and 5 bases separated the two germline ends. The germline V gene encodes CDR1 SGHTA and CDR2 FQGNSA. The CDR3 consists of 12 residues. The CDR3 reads CASSFSDYGYTF. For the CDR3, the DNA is TGTGCCAGCAGCTTCTCGGACTATGGCTACACCTTC.

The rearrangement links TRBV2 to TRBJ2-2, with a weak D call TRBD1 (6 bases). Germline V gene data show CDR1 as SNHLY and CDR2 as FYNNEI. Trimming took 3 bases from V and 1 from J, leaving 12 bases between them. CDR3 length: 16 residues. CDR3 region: CASSDGGQLNTGELFF. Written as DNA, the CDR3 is TGTGCCAGCAGTGATGGGGGCCAGTTGAACACCGGGGAGCTGTTTTTT.

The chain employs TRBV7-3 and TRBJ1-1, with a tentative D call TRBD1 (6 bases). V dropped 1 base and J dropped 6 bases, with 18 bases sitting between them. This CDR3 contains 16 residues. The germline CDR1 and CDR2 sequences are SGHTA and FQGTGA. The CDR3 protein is CASSLRQGKGSAEAFF. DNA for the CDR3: TGTGCCAGCAGCTTAAGGCAGGGGAAAGGATCGGCTGAAGCTTTCTTT.

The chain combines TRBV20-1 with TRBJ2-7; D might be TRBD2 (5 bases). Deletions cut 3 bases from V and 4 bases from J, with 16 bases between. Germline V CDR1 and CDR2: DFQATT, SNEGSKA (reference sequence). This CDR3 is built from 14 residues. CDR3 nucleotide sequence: TGCAGTGCTAGTTCCCCGGGAACCTCTTACGAGCAGTACTTC. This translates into CSASSPGTSYEQYF.

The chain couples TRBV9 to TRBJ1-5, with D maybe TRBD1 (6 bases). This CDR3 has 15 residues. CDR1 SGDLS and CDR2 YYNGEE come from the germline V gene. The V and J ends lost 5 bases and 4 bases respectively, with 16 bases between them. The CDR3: CASSGPGHPNQPQHF. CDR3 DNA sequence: TGTGCCAGCAGTGGACCGGGACATCCGAATCAGCCCCAGCATTTT.